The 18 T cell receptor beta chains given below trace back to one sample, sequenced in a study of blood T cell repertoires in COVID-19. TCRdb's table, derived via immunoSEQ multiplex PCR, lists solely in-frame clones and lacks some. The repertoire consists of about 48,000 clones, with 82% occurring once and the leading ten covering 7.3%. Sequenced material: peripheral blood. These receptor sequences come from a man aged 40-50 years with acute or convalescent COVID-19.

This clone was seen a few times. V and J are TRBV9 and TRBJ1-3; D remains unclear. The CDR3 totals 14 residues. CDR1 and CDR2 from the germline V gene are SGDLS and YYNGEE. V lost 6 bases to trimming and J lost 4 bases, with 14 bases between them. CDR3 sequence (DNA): TGTGCCAGCAACCGCCAAGGAGGCGGAAACACCATATATTTT. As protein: CASNRQGGGNTIYF.

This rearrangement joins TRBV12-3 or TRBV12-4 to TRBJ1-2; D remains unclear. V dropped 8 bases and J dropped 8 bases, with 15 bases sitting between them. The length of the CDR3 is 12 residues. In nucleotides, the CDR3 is TGTGCCAGCGGAGACGGCCATCGGGGCTACACCTTC. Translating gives CASGDGHRGYTF.

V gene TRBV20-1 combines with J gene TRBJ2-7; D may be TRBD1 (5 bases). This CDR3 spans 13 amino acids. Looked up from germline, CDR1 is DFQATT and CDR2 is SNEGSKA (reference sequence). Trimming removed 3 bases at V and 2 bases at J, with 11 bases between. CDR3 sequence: CSASLRDPYEQYF. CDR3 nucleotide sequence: TGCAGTGCTAGTCTCAGGGATCCCTACGAGCAGTACTTC.

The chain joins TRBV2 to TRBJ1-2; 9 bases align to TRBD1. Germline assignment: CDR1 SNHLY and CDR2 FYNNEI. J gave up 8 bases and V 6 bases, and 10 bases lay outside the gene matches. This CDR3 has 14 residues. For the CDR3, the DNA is TGTGCCAGCAGGACCGGGACAGGGCAGAGGGGCTACACCTTC. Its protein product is CASRTGTGQRGYTF.

The chain's CDR3 is CASSLDMGLAGGETQYF. In DNA, the CDR3 is TGTGCCAGCAGCTTAGACATGGGACTAGCGGGGGGGGAGACCCAGTACTTC. This chain links TRBV7-7 with TRBJ2-5; 16 bases match TRBD2. This CDR3 has 17 amino acids. CDR1 and CDR2 from the germline V gene are SSHAT and FNYEAQ (reference sequence). V gave up 1 base and J gave up 5 bases; unmatched junction bases: 4. Drawing the rest from reference TRBV7-7 and TRBJ2-5, the complete variable domain is GAGVSQSPRYKVTKRGQDVTLRCDPISSHATLYWYQQALGQGPEFLTYFNYEAQPDKSGLPSDRFSAERPEGSISTLTIQRTEQRDSAMYRCASSLDMGLAGGETQYFGPGTRLLVL.

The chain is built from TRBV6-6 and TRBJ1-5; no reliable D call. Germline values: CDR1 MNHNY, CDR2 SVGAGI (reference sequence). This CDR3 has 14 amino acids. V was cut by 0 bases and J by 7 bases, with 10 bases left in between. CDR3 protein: CASSYSRVGQPQHF. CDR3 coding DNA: TGTGCCAGCAGTTACTCTCGGGTCGGGCAGCCCCAGCATTTT.

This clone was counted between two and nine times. CDR3 region: CAWSRDRDLSGGYTF. The DNA of the CDR3 is TGTGCCTGGTCGCGGGACAGGGATCTGTCGGGTGGCTACACCTTC. The rearrangement links TRBV30 to TRBJ1-2, with TRBD1 identical over 9 bases. The CDR3 has 15 residues. The V gene end was trimmed by 5 bases and the J gene end by 7 bases; junction bases not matched to a gene: 14. Germline CDR1 is GTSNPN and CDR2 is SVGIG (reference sequence).

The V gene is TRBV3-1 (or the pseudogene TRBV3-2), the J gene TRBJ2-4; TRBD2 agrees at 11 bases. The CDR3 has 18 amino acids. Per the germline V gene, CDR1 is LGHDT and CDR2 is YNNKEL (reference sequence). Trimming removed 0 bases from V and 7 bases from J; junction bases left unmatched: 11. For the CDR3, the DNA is TGTGCCAGCAGCCAAGATCGGACTAGCGGGCGATCAGGCAACATTCAGTACTTC. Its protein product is CASSQDRTSGRSGNIQYF.

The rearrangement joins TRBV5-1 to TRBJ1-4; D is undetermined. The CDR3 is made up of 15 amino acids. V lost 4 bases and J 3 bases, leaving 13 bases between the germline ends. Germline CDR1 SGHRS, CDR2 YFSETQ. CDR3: CASSLGGRSNEKLFF. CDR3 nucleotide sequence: TGCGCCAGCAGCCTGGGTGGGAGATCTAATGAAAAACTGTTTTTT.

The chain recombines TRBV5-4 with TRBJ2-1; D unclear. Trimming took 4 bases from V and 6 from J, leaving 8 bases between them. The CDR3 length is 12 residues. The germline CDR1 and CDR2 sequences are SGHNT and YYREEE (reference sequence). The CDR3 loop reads CASSNSLNEQFF. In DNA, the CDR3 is TGTGCCAGCAGCAACAGCCTCAATGAGCAGTTCTTC.

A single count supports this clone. CDR3 nucleotide sequence: TGTGCCAGTAGTCCGGGGGACAGGGCCTACGAGCAGTACTTC. It is translated as CASSPGDRAYEQYF. This chain uses TRBV19 with TRBJ2-7; 9 positions match TRBD1. Trimming removed 5 bases from V and 2 bases from J; junction bases left unmatched: 4. The CDR3 covers 14 residues. Germline V gene lookup returns CDR1 LNHDA and CDR2 SQIVND (reference sequence).

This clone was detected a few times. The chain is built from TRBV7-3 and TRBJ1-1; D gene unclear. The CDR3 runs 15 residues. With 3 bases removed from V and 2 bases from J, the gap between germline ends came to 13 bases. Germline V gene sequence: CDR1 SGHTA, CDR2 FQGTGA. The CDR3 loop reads CASSLGSAGNTEAFF. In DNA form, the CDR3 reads TGTGCCAGCAGCTTGGGGTCTGCGGGCAACACTGAAGCTTTCTTT.

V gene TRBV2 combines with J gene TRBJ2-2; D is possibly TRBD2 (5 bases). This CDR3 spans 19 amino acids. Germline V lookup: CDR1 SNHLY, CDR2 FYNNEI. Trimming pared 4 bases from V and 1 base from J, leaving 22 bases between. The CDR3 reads CASSVSSSGYGENTGELFF. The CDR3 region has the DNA TGTGCCAGCAGTGTATCTTCTTCGGGATACGGCGAGAACACCGGGGAGCTGTTTTTT. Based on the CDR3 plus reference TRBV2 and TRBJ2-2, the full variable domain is EPEVTQTPSHQVTQMGQEVILRCVPISNHLYFYWYRQILGQKVEFLVSFYNNEISEKSEIFDDQFSVERPDGSNFTLKIRSTKLEDSAMYFCASSVSSSGYGENTGELFFGEGSRLTVL.

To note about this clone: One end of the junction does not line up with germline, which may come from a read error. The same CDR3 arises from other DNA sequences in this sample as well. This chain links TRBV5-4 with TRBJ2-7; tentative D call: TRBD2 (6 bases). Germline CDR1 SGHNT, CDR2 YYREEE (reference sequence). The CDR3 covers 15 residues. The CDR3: CASSLAGAGAYEQYF. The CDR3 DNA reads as TGTGCCAGCAGCTTGGCGGGAGCCGGGGCCTATGAGCAGTACTTC. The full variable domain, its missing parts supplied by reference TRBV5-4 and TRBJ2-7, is ETGVTQSPTHLIKTRGQQVTLRCSSQSGHNTVSWYQQALGQGPQFIFQYYREEENGRGNFPPRFSGLQFPNYSSELNVNALELDDSALYLCASSLAGAGAYEQYFGPGTRLTVT.

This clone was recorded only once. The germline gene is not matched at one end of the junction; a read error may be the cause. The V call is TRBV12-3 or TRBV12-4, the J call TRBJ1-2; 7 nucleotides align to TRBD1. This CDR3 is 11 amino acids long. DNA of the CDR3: TGTGCCAGCCGGTACAGGGGAGCCAACCTCTTC. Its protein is CASRYRGANLF.

CDR3 in DNA: TGTGCCAGCAGCTCCGGGACTCTGGGGACCCAGTACTTC. Its protein is CASSSGTLGTQYF. V usage is TRBV7-7 and J usage is TRBJ2-5, with a possible D match to TRBD2 (6 bases). Germline values: CDR1 SSHAT, CDR2 FNYEAQ (reference sequence). The CDR3 runs 13 residues. Deletions cut 4 bases from V and 7 bases from J, with 13 bases between.

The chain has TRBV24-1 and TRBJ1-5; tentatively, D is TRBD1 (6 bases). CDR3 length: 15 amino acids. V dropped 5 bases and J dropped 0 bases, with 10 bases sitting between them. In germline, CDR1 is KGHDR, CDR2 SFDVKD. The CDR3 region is CATSAGQISNQPQHF. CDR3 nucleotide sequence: TGTGCCACCAGTGCTGGACAGATTAGCAATCAGCCCCAGCATTTT.

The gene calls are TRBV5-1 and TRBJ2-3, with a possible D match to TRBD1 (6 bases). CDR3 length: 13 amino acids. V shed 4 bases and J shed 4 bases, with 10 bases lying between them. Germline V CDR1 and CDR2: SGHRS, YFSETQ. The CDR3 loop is CASSRNRADTQYF. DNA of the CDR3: TGCGCCAGCAGCCGAAACAGGGCAGATACGCAGTATTTT.